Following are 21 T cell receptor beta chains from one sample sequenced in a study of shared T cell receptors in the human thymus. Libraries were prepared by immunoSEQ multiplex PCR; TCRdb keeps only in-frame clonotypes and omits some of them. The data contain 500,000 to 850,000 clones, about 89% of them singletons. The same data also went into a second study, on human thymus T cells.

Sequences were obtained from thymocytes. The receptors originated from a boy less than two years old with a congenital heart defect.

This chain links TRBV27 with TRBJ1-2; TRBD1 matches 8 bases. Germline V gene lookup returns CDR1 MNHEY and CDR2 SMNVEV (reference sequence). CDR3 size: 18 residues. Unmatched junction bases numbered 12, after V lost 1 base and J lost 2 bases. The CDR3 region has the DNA TGTGCCAGCAGTTTATATGGAGGGGGGACAGGCGGGAACTATGGCTACACCTTC. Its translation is CASSLYGGGTGGNYGYTF.

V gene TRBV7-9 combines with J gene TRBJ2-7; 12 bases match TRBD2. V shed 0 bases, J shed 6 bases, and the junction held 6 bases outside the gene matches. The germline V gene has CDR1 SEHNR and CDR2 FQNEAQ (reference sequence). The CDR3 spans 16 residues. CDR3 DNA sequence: TGTGCCAGCAGCTTAGCGCTAGCGGGGGGGCCAATCGAGCAGTACTTC. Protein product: CASSLALAGGPIEQYF.

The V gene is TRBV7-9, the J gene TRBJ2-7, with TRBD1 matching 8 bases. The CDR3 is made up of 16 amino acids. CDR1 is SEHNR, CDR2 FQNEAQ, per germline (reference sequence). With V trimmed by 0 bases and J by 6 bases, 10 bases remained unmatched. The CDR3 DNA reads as TGTGCCAGCAGCTTAGCGGCAGGGGTAGGGACAGGCGAGCAGTACTTC. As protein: CASSLAAGVGTGEQYF.

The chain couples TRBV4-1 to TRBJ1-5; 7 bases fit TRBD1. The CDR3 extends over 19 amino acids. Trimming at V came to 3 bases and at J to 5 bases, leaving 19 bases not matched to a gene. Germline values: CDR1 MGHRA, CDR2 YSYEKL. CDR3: CASSHGNRGKGSLDQPQHF. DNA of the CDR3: TGCGCCAGCAGCCACGGAAACAGGGGAAAAGGCTCGTTGGATCAGCCCCAGCATTTT.

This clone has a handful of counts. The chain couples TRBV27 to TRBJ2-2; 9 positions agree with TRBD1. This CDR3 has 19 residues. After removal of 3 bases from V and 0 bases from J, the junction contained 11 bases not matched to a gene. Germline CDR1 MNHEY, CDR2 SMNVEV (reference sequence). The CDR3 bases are TGTGCCAGCAGTTTGGCTAATCAGGACAGGGGCGCGAACACCGGGGAGCTGTTTTTT. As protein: CASSLANQDRGANTGELFF.

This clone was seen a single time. CDR3 region: CASSPRDRGQVEDIGYTF. In nucleotides, the CDR3 is TGTGCCAGCAGTCCTCGGGACAGGGGGCAAGTTGAGGATATTGGCTACACCTTC. The chain couples TRBV28 to TRBJ1-2; TRBD1 matches at 12 bases. The trim removed 5 bases at V and 7 bases at J, leaving 17 bases unmatched. The germline CDR1 and CDR2 sequences are MDHEN and SYDVKM. The CDR3 is 18 amino acids.

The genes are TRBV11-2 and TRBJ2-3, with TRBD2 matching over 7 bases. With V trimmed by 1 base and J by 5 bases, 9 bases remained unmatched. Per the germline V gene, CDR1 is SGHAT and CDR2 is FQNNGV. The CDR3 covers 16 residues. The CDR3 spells CASSLVRGDAIDTQYF. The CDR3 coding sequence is TGTGCCAGCAGCTTAGTACGGGGGGACGCCATAGATACGCAGTATTTT.

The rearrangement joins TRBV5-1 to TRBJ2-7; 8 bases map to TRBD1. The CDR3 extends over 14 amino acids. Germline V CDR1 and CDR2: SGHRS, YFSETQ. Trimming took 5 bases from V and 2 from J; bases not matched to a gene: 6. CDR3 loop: CASSCWTGPYEQYF. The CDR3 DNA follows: TGCGCCAGCAGTTGCTGGACAGGGCCCTACGAGCAGTACTTC. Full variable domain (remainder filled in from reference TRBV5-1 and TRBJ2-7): KAGVTQTPRYLIKTRGQQVTLSCSPISGHRSVSWYQQTPGQGLQFLFEYFSETQRNKGNFPGRFSGRQFSNSRSEMNVSTLELGDSALYLCASSCWTGPYEQYFGPGTRLTVT.

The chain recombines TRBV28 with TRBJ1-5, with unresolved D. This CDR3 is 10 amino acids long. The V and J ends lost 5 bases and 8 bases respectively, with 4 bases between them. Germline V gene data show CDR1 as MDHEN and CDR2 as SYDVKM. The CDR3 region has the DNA TGTGCCAGCAGTCGGGAGCCCCAGCATTTT. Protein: CASSREPQHF.

The CDR3 region is CASSQVTRGLKNEQFF. In DNA form, the CDR3 reads TGCGCCAGCAGCCAAGTAACGCGGGGGCTTAAAAATGAGCAGTTCTTC. This sequence joins TRBV4-3 and TRBJ2-1; tentative D call: TRBD2 (7 bases). Trimming removed 1 base from V and 7 bases from J, with 17 bases in between. The CDR3 runs to 16 residues. Germline assignment: CDR1 LGHNA and CDR2 YSLEER.

The CDR3 loop is CASSLGTGFPRGYTF. The CDR3 region has the DNA TGCGCCAGCAGCTTGGGAACAGGCTTCCCCCGAGGCTACACCTTC. The rearrangement uses TRBV5-1 and TRBJ1-2, with D possibly TRBD1 on 5 matching bases. In germline, CDR1 is SGHRS, CDR2 YFSETQ. Trimming shortened V by 0 bases and J by 8 bases, and 17 bases separated the two germline ends. CDR3 length: 15 amino acids.

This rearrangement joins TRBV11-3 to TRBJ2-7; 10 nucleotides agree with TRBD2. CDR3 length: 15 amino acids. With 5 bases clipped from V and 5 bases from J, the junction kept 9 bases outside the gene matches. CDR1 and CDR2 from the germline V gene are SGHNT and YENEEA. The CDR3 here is CASSLSGLAAHEQYF. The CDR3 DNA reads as TGTGCCAGCAGCCTCTCCGGACTAGCGGCTCACGAGCAGTACTTC. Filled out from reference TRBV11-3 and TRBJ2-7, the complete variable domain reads EAGVVQSPRYKIIEKKQPVAFWCNPISGHNTLYWYLQNLGQGPELLIRYENEEAVDDSQLPKDRFSAERLKGVDSTLKIQPAELGDSAVYLCASSLSGLAAHEQYFGPGTRLTVT.

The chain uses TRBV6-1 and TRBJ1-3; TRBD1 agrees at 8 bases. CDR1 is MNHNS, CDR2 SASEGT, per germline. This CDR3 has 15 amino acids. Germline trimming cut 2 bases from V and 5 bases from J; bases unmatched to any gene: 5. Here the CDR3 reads CASSERRQGRNTIYF. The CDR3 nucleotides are TGTGCCAGCAGTGAACGCCGACAGGGGAGAAACACCATATATTTT.

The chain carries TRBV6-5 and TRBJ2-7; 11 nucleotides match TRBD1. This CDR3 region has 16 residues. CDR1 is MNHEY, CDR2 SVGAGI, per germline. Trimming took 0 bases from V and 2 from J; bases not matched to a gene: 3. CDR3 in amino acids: CASSYSRTGGTYEQYF. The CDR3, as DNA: TGTGCCAGCAGTTACTCACGGACAGGGGGCACCTACGAGCAGTACTTC.

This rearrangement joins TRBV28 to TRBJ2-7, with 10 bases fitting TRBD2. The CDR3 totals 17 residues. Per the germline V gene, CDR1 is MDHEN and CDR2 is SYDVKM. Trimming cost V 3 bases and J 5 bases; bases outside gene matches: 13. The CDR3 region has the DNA TGTGCCAGCAGTTTTCTCTGGGCTAGCGGGAGTCGAAACGAGCAGTACTTC. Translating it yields CASSFLWASGSRNEQYF.

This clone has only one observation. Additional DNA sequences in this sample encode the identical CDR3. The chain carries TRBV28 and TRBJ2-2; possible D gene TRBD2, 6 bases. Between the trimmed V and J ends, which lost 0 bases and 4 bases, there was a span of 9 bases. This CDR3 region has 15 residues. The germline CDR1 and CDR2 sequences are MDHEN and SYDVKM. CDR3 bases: TGTGCCAGCAGTTTATGGGCGGGACGCACCGGGGAGCTGTTTTTT. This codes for CASSLWAGRTGELFF. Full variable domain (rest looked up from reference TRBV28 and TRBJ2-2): DVKVTQSSRYLVKRTGEKVFLECVQDMDHENMFWYRQDPGLGLRLIYFSYDVKMKEKGDIPEGYSVSREKKERFSLILESASTNQTSMYLCASSLWAGRTGELFFGEGSRLTVL.

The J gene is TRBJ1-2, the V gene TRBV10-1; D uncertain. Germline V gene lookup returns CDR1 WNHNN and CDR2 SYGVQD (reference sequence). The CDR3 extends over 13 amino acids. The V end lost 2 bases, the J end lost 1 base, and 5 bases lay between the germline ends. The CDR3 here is CASSEQINYGYTF. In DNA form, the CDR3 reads TGCGCCAGCAGTGAGCAGATTAACTATGGCTACACCTTC.

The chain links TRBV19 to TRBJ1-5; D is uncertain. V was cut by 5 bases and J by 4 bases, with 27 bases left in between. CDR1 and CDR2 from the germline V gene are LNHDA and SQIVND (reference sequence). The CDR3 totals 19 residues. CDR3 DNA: TGTGCCAGTAGTTTTCACTCCCCCACCCCCCGCACGTCGAATCAGCCCCAGCATTTT. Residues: CASSFHSPTPRTSNQPQHF.

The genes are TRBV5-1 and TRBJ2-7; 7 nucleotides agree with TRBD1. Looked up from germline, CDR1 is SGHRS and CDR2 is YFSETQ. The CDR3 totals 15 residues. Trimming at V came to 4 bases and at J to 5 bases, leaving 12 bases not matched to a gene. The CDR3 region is CASSQERQGRNEQYF. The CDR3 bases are TGCGCCAGCAGCCAGGAACGACAGGGTCGGAACGAGCAGTACTTC.

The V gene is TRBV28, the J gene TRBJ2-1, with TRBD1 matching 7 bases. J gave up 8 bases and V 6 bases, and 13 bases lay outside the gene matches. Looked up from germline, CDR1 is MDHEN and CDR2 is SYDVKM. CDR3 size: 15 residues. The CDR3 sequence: CASSSIAQGVDEQFF. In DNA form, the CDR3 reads TGTGCCAGCAGCTCGATAGCCCAGGGGGTCGATGAGCAGTTCTTC.

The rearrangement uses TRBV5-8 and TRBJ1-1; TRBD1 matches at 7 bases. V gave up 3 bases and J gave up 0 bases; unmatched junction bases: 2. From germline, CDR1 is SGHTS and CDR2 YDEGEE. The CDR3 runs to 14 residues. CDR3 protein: CASSCDRVNTEAFF. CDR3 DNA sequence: TGTGCCAGCAGCTGTGACAGGGTGAACACTGAAGCTTTCTTT.